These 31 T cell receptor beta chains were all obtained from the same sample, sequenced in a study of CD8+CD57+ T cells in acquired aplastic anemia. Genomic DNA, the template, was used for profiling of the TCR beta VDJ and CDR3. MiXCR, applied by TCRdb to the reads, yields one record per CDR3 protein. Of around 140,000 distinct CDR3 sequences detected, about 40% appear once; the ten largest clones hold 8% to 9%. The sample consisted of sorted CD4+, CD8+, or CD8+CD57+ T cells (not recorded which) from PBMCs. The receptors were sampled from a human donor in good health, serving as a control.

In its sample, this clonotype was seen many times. CDR3 in amino acids: CASSWSTSGVQETQYF. The CDR3 DNA follows: TGTGCCAGCAGCTGGTCGACTAGCGGGGTTCAAGAGACCCAGTACTTC. This chain connects TRBV6-1 to TRBJ2-5; 11 bases match TRBD2. V was pared by 6 bases and J by 2 bases, with 8 bases of the junction left unmatched. The germline V gene has CDR1 MNHNS and CDR2 SASEGT. The CDR3 sequence is 16 residues long.

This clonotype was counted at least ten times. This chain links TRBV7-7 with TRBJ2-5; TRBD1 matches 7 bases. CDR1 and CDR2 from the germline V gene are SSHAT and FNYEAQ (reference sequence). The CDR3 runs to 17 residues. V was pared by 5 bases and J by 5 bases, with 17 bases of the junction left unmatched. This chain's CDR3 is CASSALRMEGGRETQYF. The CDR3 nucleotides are TGTGCCAGCAGCGCTCTGCGAATGGAAGGGGGCAGGGAGACCCAGTACTTC.

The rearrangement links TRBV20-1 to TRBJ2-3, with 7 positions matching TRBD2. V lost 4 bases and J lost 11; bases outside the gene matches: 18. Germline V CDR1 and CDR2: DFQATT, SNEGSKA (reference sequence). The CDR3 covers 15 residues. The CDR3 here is CSANDLAGDHNEQYF. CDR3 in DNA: TGCAGTGCTAATGACCTGGCGGGAGATCACAATGAGCAGTATTTT.

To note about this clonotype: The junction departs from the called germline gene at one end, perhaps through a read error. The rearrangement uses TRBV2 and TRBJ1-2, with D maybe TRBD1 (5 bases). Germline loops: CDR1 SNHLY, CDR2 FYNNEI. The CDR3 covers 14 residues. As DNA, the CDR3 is TGTGCCACCAGTCGGACGGGGGTTAACTATGACTACACCTTC. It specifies CATSRTGVNYDYTF.

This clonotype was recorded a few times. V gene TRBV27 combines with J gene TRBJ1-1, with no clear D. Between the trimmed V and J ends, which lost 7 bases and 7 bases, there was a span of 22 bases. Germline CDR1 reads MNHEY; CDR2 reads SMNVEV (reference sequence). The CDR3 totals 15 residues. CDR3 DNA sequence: TGTGCCAGCAATCCTCGTGGAGACCCGAGGCGTGAAGCTTTCTTT. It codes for CASNPRGDPRREAFF.

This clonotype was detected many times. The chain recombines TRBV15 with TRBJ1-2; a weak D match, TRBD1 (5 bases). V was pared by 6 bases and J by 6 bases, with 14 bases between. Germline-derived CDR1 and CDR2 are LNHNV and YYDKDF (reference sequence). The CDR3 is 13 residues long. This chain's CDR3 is CATSPHLGDGYTF. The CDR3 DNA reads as TGTGCCACCAGTCCCCATCTGGGGGATGGCTACACCTTC.

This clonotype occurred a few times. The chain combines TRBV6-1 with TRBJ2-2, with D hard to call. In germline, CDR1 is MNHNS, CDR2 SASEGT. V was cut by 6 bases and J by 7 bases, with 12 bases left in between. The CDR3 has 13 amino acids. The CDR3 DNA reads TGTGCCAGCAGAATTCAAGGGTACGGGGAGCTGTTTTTT. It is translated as CASRIQGYGELFF.

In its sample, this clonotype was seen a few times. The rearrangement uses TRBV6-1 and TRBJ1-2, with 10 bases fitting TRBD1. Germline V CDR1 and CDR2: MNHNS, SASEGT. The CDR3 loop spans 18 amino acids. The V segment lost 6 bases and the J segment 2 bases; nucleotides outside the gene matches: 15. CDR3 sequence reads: CASRKTGGDSEGNYGYTF. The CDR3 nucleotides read TGTGCCAGCAGAAAGACAGGGGGCGACTCGGAGGGGAACTATGGCTACACCTTC.

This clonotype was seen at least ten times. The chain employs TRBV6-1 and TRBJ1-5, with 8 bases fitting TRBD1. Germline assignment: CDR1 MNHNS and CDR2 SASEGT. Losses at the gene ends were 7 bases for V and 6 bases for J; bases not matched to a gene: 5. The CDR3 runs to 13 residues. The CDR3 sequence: CASKGQGGQPQHF. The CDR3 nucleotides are TGTGCCAGCAAAGGACAGGGTGGTCAGCCCCAGCATTTT.

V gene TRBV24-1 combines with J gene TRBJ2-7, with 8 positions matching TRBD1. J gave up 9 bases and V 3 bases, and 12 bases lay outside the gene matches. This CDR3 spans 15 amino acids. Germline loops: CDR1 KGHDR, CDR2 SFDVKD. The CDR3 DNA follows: TGTGCCACCAGTGATGGTACACAGGGGGGCTGCGGGCAGTACTTC. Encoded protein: CATSDGTQGGCGQYF.

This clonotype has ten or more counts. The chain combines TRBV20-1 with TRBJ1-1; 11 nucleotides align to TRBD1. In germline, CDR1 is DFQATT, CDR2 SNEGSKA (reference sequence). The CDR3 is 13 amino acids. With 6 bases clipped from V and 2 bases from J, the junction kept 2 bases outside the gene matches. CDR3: CSARTGGNTEAFF. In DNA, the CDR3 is TGCAGTGCGCGGACAGGGGGCAACACTGAAGCTTTCTTT.

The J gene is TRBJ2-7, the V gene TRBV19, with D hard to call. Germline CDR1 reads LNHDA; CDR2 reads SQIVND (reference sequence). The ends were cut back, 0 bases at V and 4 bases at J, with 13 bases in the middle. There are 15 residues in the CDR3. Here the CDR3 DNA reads TGTGCCAGTAGTATAGATGCGCAGCCTCGGTACGAGCAGTACTTC. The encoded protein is CASSIDAQPRYEQYF.

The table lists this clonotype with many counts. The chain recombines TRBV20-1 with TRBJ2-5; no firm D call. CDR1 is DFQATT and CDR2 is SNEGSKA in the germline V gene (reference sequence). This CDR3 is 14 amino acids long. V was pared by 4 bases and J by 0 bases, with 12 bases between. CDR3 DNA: TGCAGTGCTAAACGGTTACCGGACCAAGAGACCCAGTACTTC. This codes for CSAKRLPDQETQYF.

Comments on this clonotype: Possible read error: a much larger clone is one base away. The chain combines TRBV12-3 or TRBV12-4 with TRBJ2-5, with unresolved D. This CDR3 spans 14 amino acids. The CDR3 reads CASSFLARQETEYF. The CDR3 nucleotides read TGTGCCAGCAGTTTTTTGGCTCGTCAAGAGACCGAGTACTTC.

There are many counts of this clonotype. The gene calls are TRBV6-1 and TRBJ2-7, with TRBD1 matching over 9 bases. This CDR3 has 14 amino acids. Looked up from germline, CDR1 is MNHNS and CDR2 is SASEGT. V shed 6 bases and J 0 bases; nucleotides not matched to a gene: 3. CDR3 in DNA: TGTGCCAGCAGACGGGACAGGGCCTCCTACGAGCAGTACTTC. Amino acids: CASRRDRASYEQYF.

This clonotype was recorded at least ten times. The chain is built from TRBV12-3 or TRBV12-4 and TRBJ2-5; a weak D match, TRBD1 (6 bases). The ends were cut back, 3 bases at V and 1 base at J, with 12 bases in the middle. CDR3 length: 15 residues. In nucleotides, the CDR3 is TGTGCCAGCAGTTTGTCGGGACACCCCCAAGAGACCCAGTACTTC. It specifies CASSLSGHPQETQYF.

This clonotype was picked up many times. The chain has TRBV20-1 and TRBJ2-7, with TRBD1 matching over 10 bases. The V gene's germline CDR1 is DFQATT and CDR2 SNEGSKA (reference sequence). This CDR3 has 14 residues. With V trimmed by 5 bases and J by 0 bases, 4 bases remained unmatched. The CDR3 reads CSAAGTGVSYEQYF. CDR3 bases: TGCAGTGCTGCCGGGACAGGGGTCTCCTACGAGCAGTACTTC.

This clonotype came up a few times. CDR3 nucleotide sequence: TGCAGCGTTGCCACCCACGGGGCCTACGAGCAGTACTTC. Translating it yields CSVATHGAYEQYF. The chain combines TRBV29-1 with TRBJ2-7; TRBD2 might be the D (5 bases). With 4 bases removed from V and 2 bases from J, the gap between germline ends came to 12 bases. Germline V CDR1 and CDR2: SQVTM, ANQGSEA. The CDR3 length is 13 residues.

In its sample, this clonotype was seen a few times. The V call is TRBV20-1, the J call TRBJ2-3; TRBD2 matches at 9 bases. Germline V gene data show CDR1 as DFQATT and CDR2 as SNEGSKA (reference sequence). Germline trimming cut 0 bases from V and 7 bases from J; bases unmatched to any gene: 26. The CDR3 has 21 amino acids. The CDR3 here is CSARDLVSGLARPGRANTQYF. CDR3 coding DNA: TGCAGTGCTAGAGATCTAGTATCCGGACTAGCGCGACCCGGAAGGGCCAATACGCAGTATTTT.

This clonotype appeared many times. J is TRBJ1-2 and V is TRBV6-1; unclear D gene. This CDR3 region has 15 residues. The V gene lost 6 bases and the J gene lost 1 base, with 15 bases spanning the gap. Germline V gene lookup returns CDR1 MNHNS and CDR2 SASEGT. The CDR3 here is CASSHQGVLNYGYTF. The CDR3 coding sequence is TGTGCCAGCAGCCACCAAGGAGTACTTAACTATGGCTACACCTTC.

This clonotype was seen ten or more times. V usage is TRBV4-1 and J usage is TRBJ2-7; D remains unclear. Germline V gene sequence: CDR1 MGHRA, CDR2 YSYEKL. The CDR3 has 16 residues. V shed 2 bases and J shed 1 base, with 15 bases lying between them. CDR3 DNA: TGCGCCAGCAGCCAAATCTTTCGGGCCACATCCTACGAGCAGTACTTC. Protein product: CASSQIFRATSYEQYF.

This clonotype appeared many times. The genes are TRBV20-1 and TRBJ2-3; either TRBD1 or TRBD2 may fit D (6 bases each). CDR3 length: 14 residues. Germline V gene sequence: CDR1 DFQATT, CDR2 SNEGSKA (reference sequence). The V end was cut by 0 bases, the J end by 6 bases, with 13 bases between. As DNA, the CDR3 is TGCAGTGCTAGAGATTGGCGGGACACGGATACGCAGTATTTT. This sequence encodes CSARDWRDTDTQYF.

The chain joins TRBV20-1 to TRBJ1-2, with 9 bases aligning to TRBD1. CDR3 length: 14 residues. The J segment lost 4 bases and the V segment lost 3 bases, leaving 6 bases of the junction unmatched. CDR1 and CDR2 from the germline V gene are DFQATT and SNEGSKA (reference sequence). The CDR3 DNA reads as TGCAGTGCTAGGGAGGGGACAGGGTTCTATGGCTACACCTTC. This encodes CSAREGTGFYGYTF.

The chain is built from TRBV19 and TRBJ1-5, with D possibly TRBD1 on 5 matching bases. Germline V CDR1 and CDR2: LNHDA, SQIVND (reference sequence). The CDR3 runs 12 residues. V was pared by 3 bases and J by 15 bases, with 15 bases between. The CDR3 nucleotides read TGTGCCAGTAGTATGGTAGGGGCGGCCCTGCATTTT. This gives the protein CASSMVGAALHF.

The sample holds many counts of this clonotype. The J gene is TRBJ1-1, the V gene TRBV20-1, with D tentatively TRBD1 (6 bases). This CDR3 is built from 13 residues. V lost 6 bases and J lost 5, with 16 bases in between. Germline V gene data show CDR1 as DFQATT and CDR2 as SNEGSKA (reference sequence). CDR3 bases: TGCAGTGCCTTGAGTAGGGGGGGGACTGAAGCTTTCTTT. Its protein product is CSALSRGGTEAFF.

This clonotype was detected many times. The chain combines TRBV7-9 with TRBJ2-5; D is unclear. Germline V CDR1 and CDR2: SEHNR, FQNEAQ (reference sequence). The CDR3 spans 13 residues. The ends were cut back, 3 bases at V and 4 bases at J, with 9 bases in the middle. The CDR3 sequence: CASSFAEIETQYF. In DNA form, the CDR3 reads TGTGCCAGCAGCTTCGCCGAGATAGAGACCCAGTACTTC.

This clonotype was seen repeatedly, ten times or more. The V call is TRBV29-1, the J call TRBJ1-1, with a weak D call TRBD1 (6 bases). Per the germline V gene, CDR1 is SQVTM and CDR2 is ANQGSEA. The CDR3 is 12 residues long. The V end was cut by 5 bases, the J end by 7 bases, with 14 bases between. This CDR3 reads CSVFSGTNEAFF. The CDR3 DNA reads TGCAGCGTTTTCTCCGGGACAAATGAAGCTTTCTTT.

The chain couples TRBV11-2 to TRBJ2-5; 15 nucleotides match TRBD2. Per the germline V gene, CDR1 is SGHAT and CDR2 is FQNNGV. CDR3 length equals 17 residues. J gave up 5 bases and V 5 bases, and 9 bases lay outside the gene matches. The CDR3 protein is CASSLSTGLAGGETQYF. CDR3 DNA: TGTGCCAGCAGCCTTTCGACCGGACTAGCGGGGGGGGAGACCCAGTACTTC.

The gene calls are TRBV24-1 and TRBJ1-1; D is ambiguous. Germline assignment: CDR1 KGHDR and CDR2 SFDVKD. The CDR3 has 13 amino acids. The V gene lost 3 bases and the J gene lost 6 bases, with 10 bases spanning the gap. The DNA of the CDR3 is TGTGCCACCAGTGATACCATCTTGGCTGAAGCTTTCTTT. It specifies CATSDTILAEAFF.

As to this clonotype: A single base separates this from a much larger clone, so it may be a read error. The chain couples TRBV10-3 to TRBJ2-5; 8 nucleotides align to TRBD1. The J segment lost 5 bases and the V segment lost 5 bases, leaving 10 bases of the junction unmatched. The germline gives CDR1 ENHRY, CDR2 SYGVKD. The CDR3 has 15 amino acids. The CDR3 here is CAISYGTGGRETQYF. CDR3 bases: TGTGCCATCAGTTACGGTACAGGGGGGCGGGAGACCCAGTACTTC.

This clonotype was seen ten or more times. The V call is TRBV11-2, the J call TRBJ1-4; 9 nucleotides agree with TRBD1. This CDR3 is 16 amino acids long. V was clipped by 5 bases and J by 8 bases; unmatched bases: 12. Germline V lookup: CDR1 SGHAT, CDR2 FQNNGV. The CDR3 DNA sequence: TGTGCCAGCAGCGCCCGAGGGACAGGGAGTAGCGAAAAACTGTTTTTT. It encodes CASSARGTGSSEKLFF.